This TCR beta chain was profiled in a study of T-cell reconstitution after alpha-beta-depleted transplantation in children. This clonotype was counted between two and nine times. The CDR3 covers 16 residues. Trimming removed 1 base from V and 2 bases from J, with 11 bases in between. Germline values: CDR1 SGHVS, CDR2 FQNEAQ. Unique molecular identifiers featured in how the TCRbeta library was prepared. TCRdb ran MiXCR on the PCR reads and lists one entry per CDR3 protein. The repertoire includes a few hundred thousand distinct CDR3 sequences, 13% of them detected once, and about 2.2% sits in the top ten.

This chain joins TRBV7-8 and TRBJ2-2, with D tentatively TRBD2 (5 bases). This specimen consisted of PBMCs, mostly from graft donor cells, obtained 360 days after TCRalphabeta/CD19-depleted stem cell transplant. This sequence originates from a male patient aged 10-17 years who had a stem cell transplant for acute myeloid leukemia, so the T cells may come from the graft donor. The CDR3 loop is CASSLVATPNTGELFF. The CDR3 coding sequence is TGTGCCAGCAGCTTAGTAGCGACCCCAAACACCGGGGAGCTGTTTTTT.